The clone carrying this T cell receptor beta chain was counted once. Its specificity is unknown. The data derive from a study of cytomegalovirus exposure and HLA in healthy donors. Overall study findings and caveats: Across HLA loci, a later analysis found differing TCR association rates, with DRB1 most and HLA-C fewest.

Primers for the PCR totalled 60 Vbeta and 13 Jbeta. Assay: immunoSEQ multiplex PCR; the TCRdb copy retains only in-frame clones and omits some. The sample records about 130,000 clones, around four fifths being singletons. These donors, healthy bone marrow donors, were studied. Germline V gives CDR1 SGHAT, CDR2 FQDESV (reference sequence). CDR3 length: 16 residues. Trimming took 1 base from V and 9 from J; bases not matched to a gene: 13. The chain carries TRBV11-1 and TRBJ2-5; 8 bases line up with TRBD2. The source is a man aged 18 to 29 in good health and CMV-seropositive. The specimen was PBMCs. Written as DNA, the CDR3 is TGTGCCAGCAGCTTAGGTCCGGGCGGGGGGCCCCTGCCCCAGTACTTC. This translates into CASSLGPGGGPLPQYF.